This entry lists 26 T cell receptor beta chains sequenced from one sample in a study of beta chain features in type 1 diabetes. The authors reverse transcribed all of the isolated RNA, so sequencing captured expressed TCRB transcripts. Method: immunoSEQ multiplex PCR; TCRdb's copy keeps in-frame clones and lacks some. This sample has 300,000 to 450,000 clones; around 10% occur once, and the top ten carry 0.6%. For these TCRs, the target antigens are not known. Study-level findings and limits: Significant though moderate, a shortening of TCRB CDR3s appeared in all four CD4+ subsets of Type 1 diabetes patients.

What was sequenced was central memory CD4+ T cells from blood. These receptors came from a man aged 25-45 years with type 1 diabetes.

The chain joins TRBV7-8 to TRBJ2-4, with D unclear. From germline, CDR1 is SGHVS and CDR2 FQNEAQ. The CDR3 covers 15 residues. Trimming left V 2 bases short and J 0 bases short, with 8 bases between. This chain's CDR3 is CASSLRLLAKNIQYF. Here the CDR3 DNA reads TGTGCCAGCAGCTTACGCCTATTAGCCAAAAACATTCAGTACTTC.

The chain combines TRBV7-3 with TRBJ2-3, with a tentative D call TRBD2 (5 bases). From germline, CDR1 is SGHTA and CDR2 FQGTGA. Trimming cost V 1 base and J 7 bases, with 12 bases left between them. This CDR3 is built from 14 residues. In nucleotides, the CDR3 is TGTGCCAGCAGCTTAAATCTCGGGGAGAATACGCAGTATTTT. This sequence encodes CASSLNLGENTQYF.

At least ten counts were recorded for this clone. This chain joins TRBV19 and TRBJ1-5, with a weak D call TRBD1 (6 bases). The CDR3 totals 13 residues. V dropped 4 bases and J dropped 2 bases, with 6 bases sitting between them. Germline V gene lookup returns CDR1 LNHDA and CDR2 SQIVND (reference sequence). Here the CDR3 reads CASSNRGNQPQHF. CDR3 DNA: TGTGCCAGTAGTAACAGGGGCAATCAGCCCCAGCATTTT. The complete variable domain, with remaining parts taken from reference TRBV19 and TRBJ1-5, reads DGGITQSPKYLFRKEGQNVTLSCEQNLNHDAMYWYRQDPGQGLRLIYYSQIVNDFQKGDIAEGYSVSREKKESFPLTVTSAQKNPTAFYLCASSNRGNQPQHFGDGTRLSIL.

The chain carries TRBV28 and TRBJ1-5; D is unresolved. V shed 6 bases and J shed 15 bases, with 15 bases lying between them. CDR1 MDHEN and CDR2 SYDVKM come from the germline V gene. CDR3 length: 11 amino acids. The CDR3 nucleotides are TGTGCCAGCAGCCAGACGGAGCCCAGGCATTTT. Amino acid sequence: CASSQTEPRHF.

In this sample, this clone turned up a few times. This chain links TRBV18 with TRBJ1-3; D unclear. The CDR3 is 13 residues long. Germline CDR1 reads KGHSH; CDR2 reads LQKENI. V gave up 4 bases and J gave up 2 bases, with 6 bases separating them. The DNA of the CDR3 is TGTGCCAGCTCACTGGGGACTGGAAACACCATATATTTT. As protein: CASSLGTGNTIYF.

This clone has more than one count but fewer than ten. The J gene is TRBJ2-3, the V gene TRBV4-2; 11 positions agree with TRBD2. CDR3 length: 19 amino acids. J lost 1 base, V lost 4 bases, and 13 bases had no gene match. Germline V gene sequence: CDR1 LGHNA, CDR2 YNFKEQ. The CDR3 loop is CASSPMGLAEGFGTDTQYF. The CDR3 nucleotides are TGTGCCAGCAGCCCCATGGGACTAGCGGAGGGCTTCGGCACAGATACGCAGTATTTT.

This clone has just a few counts. V usage is TRBV7-6 and J usage is TRBJ2-5; the D gene could be TRBD1 or TRBD2 (6 bases each). The germline gives CDR1 SGHVS, CDR2 FNYEAQ. The CDR3 totals 13 residues. V lost 8 bases and J 4 bases, leaving 14 bases between the germline ends. For the CDR3, the DNA is TGTGCCAGCGGAGGAGGGGGAGGAGAGACCCAGTACTTC. It specifies CASGGGGGETQYF.

The sample holds a few counts of this clone. The J gene is TRBJ1-5, the V gene TRBV6-6; perhaps TRBD1 as D (5 bases). This CDR3 contains 15 residues. The germline gives CDR1 MNHNY, CDR2 SVGAGI (reference sequence). V dropped 5 bases and J dropped 1 base, with 12 bases sitting between them. The CDR3 DNA reads as TGTGCCAGCAGTGACCCAGGGACCAGCAATCAGCCCCAGCATTTT. As protein: CASSDPGTSNQPQHF.

V is TRBV6-5 and J is TRBJ2-3; perhaps TRBD2 as D (6 bases). CDR3 length: 15 amino acids. CDR1 and CDR2 from the germline V gene are MNHEY and SVGAGI. Trimming took 4 bases from V and 5 from J, leaving 16 bases between them. The CDR3 loop reads CASSSGTSPRDTQYF. As DNA, the CDR3 is TGTGCCAGCAGTTCCGGGACTTCCCCTCGAGATACGCAGTATTTT.

This sequence joins TRBV29-1 and TRBJ1-1; possibly TRBD1 for D (6 bases). This CDR3 region has 13 residues. From germline, CDR1 is SQVTM and CDR2 ANQGSEA. In DNA, the CDR3 is TGCACCTCCTCCGACCGGGACACCTTTGAAGCTTTCTTT. This encodes CTSSDRDTFEAFF. The variable domain in full, completed from reference TRBV29-1 and TRBJ1-1, reads SAVISQKPSRDICQRGTSLTIQCQVDSQVTMMFWYRQQPGQSLTLIATANQGSEATYESGFVIDKFPISRPNLTFSTLTVSNMSPEDSSIYLCTSSDRDTFEAFFGQGTRLTVV.

This clone was detected many times. The chain recombines TRBV18 with TRBJ1-4; unclear D gene. Trimming shortened V by 5 bases and J by 11 bases, and 21 bases separated the two germline ends. The CDR3 has 15 amino acids. Germline V gene lookup returns CDR1 KGHSH and CDR2 LQKENI. In DNA form, the CDR3 reads TGTGCCAGCTCATACACAGTTTTATCTGATGTGAAACTGTTTTTT. Protein: CASSYTVLSDVKLFF.

Ten or more counts support this clone. This chain uses TRBV10-3 with TRBJ1-4; TRBD1 matches 8 bases. CDR3 size: 14 residues. CDR1 ENHRY and CDR2 SYGVKD come from the germline V gene. V was clipped by 6 bases and J by 5 bases; unmatched bases: 5. The CDR3 DNA follows: TGTGCCATCAGCGGACAGGGCGCGAATGAAAAACTGTTTTTT. Residues: CAISGQGANEKLFF.

The chain combines TRBV10-3 with TRBJ2-7; 16 bases are a match to TRBD2. There are 15 residues in the CDR3. Germline V gene sequence: CDR1 ENHRY, CDR2 SYGVKD. V dropped 10 bases and J dropped 4; count of bases not matched to a gene: 7. In DNA, the CDR3 is TGTGCCACGGGACTAGCGGGAGGGATGAAATACGAGCAGTACTTC. This gives the protein CATGLAGGMKYEQYF.

V gene TRBV11-2 combines with J gene TRBJ2-4, with D uncertain. The V end was cut by 4 bases, the J end by 0 bases, with 13 bases between. The CDR3 contains 16 residues. In germline, CDR1 is SGHAT, CDR2 FQNNGV. CDR3 amino acids: CASSSPRALAKNIQYF. DNA of the CDR3: TGTGCCAGCAGCTCACCTCGGGCCCTAGCCAAAAACATTCAGTACTTC.

The chain couples TRBV4-3 to TRBJ2-5, with 7 bases that match TRBD1. TRBJ2-7 explains the end of the DNA better; the J call may be wrong. Germline-derived CDR1 and CDR2 are LGHNA and YSLEER. This CDR3 comprises 14 residues. This chain's CDR3 is CASSQSRGNYEQYF. CDR3 DNA: TGCGCCAGCAGCCAATCCAGGGGGAACTACGAGCAGTACTTC.

This CDR3 is CASSYKQGGGTDTQYF. The CDR3 bases are TGTGCCAGCAGCTACAAGCAGGGGGGTGGCACAGATACGCAGTATTTT. This chain uses TRBV5-6 with TRBJ2-3; D is possibly TRBD1 (7 bases). Trimming took off 3 bases at V and 1 base at J, with 15 bases between the two ends. There are 16 residues in the CDR3. Germline V lookup: CDR1 SGHDT, CDR2 YYEEEE.

This clone was seen repeatedly, ten times or more. The V call is TRBV21-1, the J call TRBJ2-1; the D call of TRBD1 is as the table states it, not checked on the DNA. TRBV21-1 is reported as a pseudogene. The CDR3 runs to 17 residues. CDR3 residues: CASSKGVLGGWDNEQFF. The CDR3 nucleotides are TGTGCCAGCAGCAAAGGCGTACTAGGGGGTTGGGACAATGAGCAGTTCTTC.

This clone was counted between two and nine times. Other DNA variants within this sample encode the same CDR3. This chain links TRBV9 with TRBJ2-1; unclear D gene. The V and J ends lost 2 bases and 3 bases respectively, with 3 bases between them. This CDR3 contains 12 residues. The germline V gene has CDR1 SGDLS and CDR2 YYNGEE. The CDR3 sequence: CASSVGYNEQFF. For the CDR3, the DNA is TGTGCCAGCAGCGTGGGCTACAATGAGCAGTTCTTC. The whole variable domain, filled in from reference TRBV9 and TRBJ2-1, reads DSGVTQTPKHLITATGQRVTLRCSPRSGDLSVYWYQQSLDQGLQFLIQYYNGEERAKGNILERFSAQQFPDLHSELNLSSLELGDSALYFCASSVGYNEQFFGPGTRLTVL.

This clone was found a few times. V and J are TRBV11-2 and TRBJ1-3; 8 positions match TRBD1. The trim removed 2 bases at V and 2 bases at J, leaving 5 bases unmatched. The germline CDR1 and CDR2 sequences are SGHAT and FQNNGV. The CDR3 loop spans 16 amino acids. The chain's CDR3 is CASSLQPTGAGNTIYF. CDR3 nucleotides: TGTGCCAGCAGCTTACAGCCGACAGGGGCTGGAAACACCATATATTTT.

This clone has more than one count but fewer than ten. The chain's CDR3 is CASSTRQGWYEQYF. CDR3 coding DNA: TGTGCCAGCAGCACCCGACAGGGGTGGTACGAGCAGTACTTC. The rearrangement links TRBV7-2 to TRBJ2-7, with 8 nucleotides matching TRBD1. Germline V lookup: CDR1 SGHTA, CDR2 FQGNSA. The CDR3 is 14 amino acids. V gave up 5 bases and J gave up 4 bases; unmatched junction bases: 7.

In its sample, this clone was seen a few times. The chain has TRBV7-2 and TRBJ1-1; a possible D gene is TRBD1 (5 bases). V gave up 5 bases and J gave up 3 bases, with 10 bases separating them. From germline, CDR1 is SGHTA and CDR2 FQGNSA. This CDR3 contains 13 residues. The CDR3 coding sequence is TGTGCCAGCAGCATATCAGGGTACACTGAAGCTTTCTTT. Amino acid sequence: CASSISGYTEAFF.

The rearrangement joins TRBV29-1 to TRBJ2-2; TRBD1 matches at 7 bases. Germline CDR1 and CDR2: SQVTM and ANQGSEA. V lost 4 bases to trimming and J lost 2 bases; unmatched junction nucleotides: 10. This CDR3 is 16 amino acids long. CDR3 in amino acids: CSVGDRARTNTGELFF. The CDR3 nucleotides read TGCAGCGTTGGAGACAGGGCCCGCACAAACACCGGGGAGCTGTTTTTT.

This clone showed up just a few times. The same CDR3 also results from other DNA sequences found in this sample. V and J are TRBV6-5 and TRBJ2-3; D remains ambiguous. Germline V CDR1 and CDR2: MNHEY, SVGAGI. CDR3 length equals 13 residues. Trimming stripped 6 bases from V and 1 base from J, with 8 bases between. The chain's CDR3 is CASSPPGTDTQYF. CDR3 sequence (DNA): TGTGCCAGCAGCCCACCAGGCACAGATACGCAGTATTTT.

This clone was detected a few times. The V call is TRBV7-2, the J call TRBJ1-2; D is unclear. The V end lost 2 bases, the J end lost 4 bases, and 11 bases lay between the germline ends. Looked up from germline, CDR1 is SGHTA and CDR2 is FQGNSA. The CDR3 consists of 14 residues. DNA of the CDR3: TGTGCCAGCAGCTTATCGGGTCACGCCTATGGCTACACCTTC. Translating gives CASSLSGHAYGYTF.

This clone has a handful of counts. Other DNA sequences in this sample translate to the same CDR3. This chain links TRBV5-1 with TRBJ2-5; 8 nucleotides line up with TRBD1. CDR3 size: 14 residues. The V gene end was trimmed by 0 bases and the J gene end by 2 bases; junction bases not matched to a gene: 0. The germline V gene encodes CDR1 SGHRS and CDR2 YFSETQ. CDR3 sequence (DNA): TGCGCCAGCAGCTTGGGACAGGGGCAAGAGACCCAGTACTTC. Protein product: CASSLGQGQETQYF.

This clone was counted only a few times. The chain is built from TRBV7-2 and TRBJ2-7; no clear D. Germline V gene data show CDR1 as SGHTA and CDR2 as FQGNSA. The V and J ends lost 5 bases and 1 base respectively, with 12 bases between them. The CDR3 consists of 14 residues. As DNA, the CDR3 is TGTGCCAGCAGCGCTCGGGCCTCATCCTACGAGCAGTACTTC. Translated: CASSARASSYEQYF.